This T cell receptor (beta chain) is from a study of cytomegalovirus exposure and HLA in healthy donors (dated by TCRdb to the late 2010s). With regard to the full study: An earlier analysis of several hundred of the donors reported over 250 Gb of sequence data and about 120 million unique TCR beta sequences obtained from roughly 180 million T cells. An early release covering roughly 600 HLA-typed donors comprised about 300 gigabases of sequencing data and approximately 80 million unique TCR sequences. Of the 300 to 500 genotyped donors, 80% to 90% were placed in the genetic ancestry cluster associated with self-reported Caucasian donors. The aim of the study was to test whether cataloging public T cell receptors could identify signatures of past pathogen exposure. The T cell repertoires of around 670 subjects were profiled by immunosequencing and related to cytomegalovirus serostatus. A separate validation cohort of more than 100 different subjects was used in addition to the 666-subject first cohort. To predict cytomegalovirus infection status, the study brought together high-throughput TCR immunosequencing, statistical association of individual TCRs with disease status, and machine learning. In a later analysis, previously published TCR beta repertoires from 550 to 750 donors were re-analyzed and high-resolution HLA genotyping was added so that TCR occurrence patterns could be studied. In the later analysis, no new phenotypic data were used to find candidate immune exposures; instead, reliance was placed on TCR beta sequences and their occurrence across donors. An earlier analysis of several hundred of the donors used high-throughput TCR beta sequencing to judge whether each TCR beta V gene segment behaved as functional or pseudogenic. Donor age, sex, ethnicity and CMV serostatus were collected together with the repertoire data. A later genetic analysis took genome-wide SNP genotypes for about 55% of the roughly 670 donors and used that subset as a discovery cohort. All discovery cohort repertoires had been generated using a single sequencing platform. Both class I and class II loci were covered by HLA typing, at four-digit resolution. Typing coverage varied by locus: roughly 629-640 donors for A, B, C, DRB1 and DQB1; more than 500 for DQA1; over 600 for DPA1; approximately 450 for DPB1. Because of strong linkage in the cohort, roughly five DR-DQ haplotypes were treated as single units for association and clustering. Across about 380 genotyped donors of the cohort, an average of about 240,000 unique TCR beta nucleotide sequences per donor were sequenced, and 15% to 20% of those sequences were non-productive. Broader findings and caveats from the paper: In a later genetic analysis, fewer N-insertions in productive TCRs were reported among donors in an Asian-associated ancestry cluster than the roughly 640-donor mean. In vitro tests confirmed that a few of the cytomegalovirus-associated TCR beta chains recognize cytomegalovirus antigens. In an earlier analysis of 587 of the donors, most TCR beta V segments were observed in productive rearrangements about 87% or about 30% of the time, broadly matching IMGT annotations. Immune exposure information for the cohort was limited to CMV serostatus. A further reported finding was that TCR beta sequences accurately predicted the HLA-A and HLA-B alleles for most subjects in the first cohort. V-gene and J-gene trimming of TCR beta chains was associated with a missense DCLRE1C variant in a later genetic analysis, and the association was replicated in an independent cohort. The study listed 164 TCR beta chains as associated with cytomegalovirus. Roughly uniform sequencing depth across donors was assumed in presence/absence analyses, although this assumption may not hold. According to a later analysis, most CMV-associated TCR beta chains appeared to be HLA-restricted, and the HLA associations seemed to be driven largely by CMV exposure. In a later analysis, the rate of TCR association differed among HLA loci, with DRB1 alleles having the most associated TCRs and HLA-C alleles having the fewest. The classifier was reported to diagnose cytomegalovirus status with high specificity and sensitivity in both the original cohort and the validation cohort. Correlated functional status among segregating V segments might reflect linkage disequilibrium, but an unknown experimental factor could not be ruled out. Because some donors lacked HLA typing at each locus, the association tests relied only on the typed subset. Most TCR sequences were observed very rarely across donors, whereas some public TCRs were present in many individuals. Some IMGT-functional V segments, including TRBV6-2 and TRBV6-3, could not be distinguished by the 87-base-pair reads and were therefore excluded. Specific HLA alleles were associated with more than 15,000 TCR beta sequences at a false discovery rate of 0.05 in a later analysis. A later analysis reported that several top co-occurrence clusters appeared linked to parvovirus B19, influenza, CMV and Epstein-Barr virus. It was suggested by the authors that the approach could potentially be generalized to other disease states and immunological phenotypes. Because counts were too low, under 20 rarely observed V segments, including chromosome 9 orphons, were left out of the earlier analysis of a few hundred of the donors. This cohort had only TCR beta chains sequenced, and the lack of alpha or paired-chain data limited which features could be detected. Compared with equally common non-associated chains, HLA-associated TCR beta chains in a later analysis were more clonally expanded and had lower generation probabilities. The sequencing pipeline was judged likely to have produced a cluster of highly shared sequence variants as a technical artifact. Strong co-occurrence of HLA alleles, especially DR and DQ, made assigning TCR associations to individual alleles difficult.

The cohort comprised 666 healthy bone marrow donors. At the time of sampling, all cohort members were nominally healthy, though unrecorded immune exposures were likely present. The donor was CMV seropositive and was included in the group of some 290 seropositive cohort members. Each donor provided a peripheral blood sample, and peripheral blood mononuclear cells were used for TCR beta sequencing. Genomic DNA was extracted from the blood cell samples with the Qiagen DNeasy Blood Extraction Kit. Library creation used the immunoSEQ multiplex PCR assay. For the multiplex PCR, a mixture combining 60 forward primers for TCR Vbeta segments and 13 reverse primers for TCR Jbeta segments was used. The CDR3 region of rearranged TCR beta genes was amplified from genomic DNA with a multiplex PCR assay. Amplified TCR beta libraries were sequenced as 87-base-pair reads on the Illumina HiSeq System. As for the authors' bioinformatics: A later analysis tallied around 82 million unique TCR beta chains across the 666 repertoires, and around 9.9 million of those chains were shared by two or more donors. To remove PCR and sequencing errors, raw reads were error-corrected and collapsed into unique sequences using a nearest-neighbor algorithm that merged closely related sequences. V, D and J gene segments were assigned by aligning CDR3 sequences to IMGT reference sequences. For a sequence to be retained, a match of at least six nucleotides was required to both a V gene segment and a J gene segment. Rearrangements were called productive when the CDR3 lacked stop codons and stayed in frame with V and J; all others were non-productive. Following IMGT convention, CDR3 was defined as the stretch from the second conserved V-encoded cysteine up to the conserved J-encoded phenylalanine. The earlier analysis of roughly 590 of the donors excluded any sequence lacking an unambiguous match to a single V gene segment. In an earlier analysis of 587 of the donors, V segments were called functional above 56.7% productive rearrangements and were called segregating when the between-donor standard deviation exceeded 5%. To diagnose cytomegalovirus status from the catalog of TCR beta chain sequences, a statistical classification framework was built. V and J gene assignment, in a later analysis, came from comparing TCR nucleotide sequences with IMGT/GENE-DB human TR gene sequences. In a later analysis, CDR3 sequences and most-parsimonious VDJ recombination scenarios were assigned using the TCRdist pipeline. A later analysis defined each TCR beta chain by its CDR3 amino acid sequence plus V-gene family, and excluded reads lacking a unique V-gene family. To address suspected cross-contamination and a sequencing artifact, a later analysis removed 592 highly shared, low-generation-probability nucleotide sequences. A later analysis calculated a clonal expansion index for each public chain from normalized within-repertoire ranks of inferred template counts. In a later analysis, generation probabilities were computed using a VDJ recombination model fitted to out-of-frame rearrangements, and the results were checked against IGoR. Hypergeometric tests were used in a later analysis to score TCR-TCR, TCR-HLA and TCR-CMV co-occurrence, with a repertoire-size bias correction applied to the TCR pairs. To estimate false discovery rates, a later analysis permuted the HLA or CMV assignments 20 times. In a later analysis, co-occurring TCRs were grouped with DBSCAN, and TCRdist sequence similarity was added when clustering was performed within HLA-allele-positive subsets. Co-occurrence clustering excluded repertoires with fewer than 30,000 or more than 120,000 public chains, plus five with anomalous nucleotide sharing. What TCRdb holds here is the immuneACCESS table cut down to in-frame rearrangements. Part of the clones is not present; checked against another copy, under half of the missing clones reflect an unresolved V gene, and the others are unexplained. Clone size and the V and J calls come from that table; the DNA yielded D and trimming. The table for this sample shows about 72,000 clones. The biggest ten clones account for around 15% of the sample.

The CDR3 runs 16 amino acids, cysteine and phenylalanine included. Only the CDR3 DNA stays, 48 bases, in frame from base 1. Trimming takes 4 bases off V and 4 bases off J; junction bases not matched to a gene: 11. From a lookup of the germline V gene, CDR1 and CDR2 are MGHRA and YSYEKL. About this clone: The antigen this receptor binds is unknown.

The sequence derives from a man between 45 and 60 years old in good health and CMV-seropositive. The sequence joins TRBV4-1 to TRBJ1-2; 8 nucleotides in the junction match TRBD1. Sequencing was performed on PBMCs. The DNA sequence is given as TGCGCCAGCAGCCCTCACCGGACAGGGATGAGCTATGGCTACACCTTC. This encodes CASSPHRTGMSYGYTF.